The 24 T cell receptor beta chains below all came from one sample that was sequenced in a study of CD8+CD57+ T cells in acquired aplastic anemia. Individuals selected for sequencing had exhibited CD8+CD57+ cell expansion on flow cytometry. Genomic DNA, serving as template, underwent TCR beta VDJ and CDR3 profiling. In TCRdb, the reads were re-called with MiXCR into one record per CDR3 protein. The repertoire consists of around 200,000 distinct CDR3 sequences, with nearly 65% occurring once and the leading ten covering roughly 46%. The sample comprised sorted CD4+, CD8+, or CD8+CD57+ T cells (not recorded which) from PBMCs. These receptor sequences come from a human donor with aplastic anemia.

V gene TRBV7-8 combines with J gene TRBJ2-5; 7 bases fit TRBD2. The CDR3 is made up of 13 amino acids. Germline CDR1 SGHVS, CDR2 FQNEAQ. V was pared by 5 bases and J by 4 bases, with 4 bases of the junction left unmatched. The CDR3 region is CASSLQRGETQYF. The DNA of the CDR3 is TGTGCCAGCAGCCTTCAGCGGGGAGAGACCCAGTACTTC. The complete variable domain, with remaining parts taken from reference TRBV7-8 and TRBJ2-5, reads GAGVSQSPRYKVAKRGQDVALRCDPISGHVSLFWYQQALGQGPEFLTYFQNEAQLDKSGLPSDRFFAERPEGSVSTLKIQRTQQEDSAVYLCASSLQRGETQYFGPGTRLLVL.

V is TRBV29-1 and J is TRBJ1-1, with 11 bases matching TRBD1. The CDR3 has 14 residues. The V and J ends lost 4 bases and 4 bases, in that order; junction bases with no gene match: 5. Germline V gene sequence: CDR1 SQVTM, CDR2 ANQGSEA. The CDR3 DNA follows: TGCAGCGTTGTAGGACAGGGGGCAATCACTGAAGCTTTCTTT. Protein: CSVVGQGAITEAFF.

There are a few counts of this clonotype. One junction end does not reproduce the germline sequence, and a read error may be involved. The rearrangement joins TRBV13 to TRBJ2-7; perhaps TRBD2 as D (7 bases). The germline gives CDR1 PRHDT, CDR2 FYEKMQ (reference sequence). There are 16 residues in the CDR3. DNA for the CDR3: TGTGCCAACAGCTTTGCCGGGGGGCCTGGTCTTGGCGAGCAGTACTTC. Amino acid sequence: CANSFAGGPGLGEQYF. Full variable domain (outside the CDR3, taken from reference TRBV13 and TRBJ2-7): AAGVIQSPRHLIKEKRETATLKCYPIPRHDTVYWYQQGPGQDPQFLISFYEKMQSDKGSIPDRFSAQQFSDYHSELNMSSLELGDSALYFCANSFAGGPGLGEQYFGPGTRLTVT.

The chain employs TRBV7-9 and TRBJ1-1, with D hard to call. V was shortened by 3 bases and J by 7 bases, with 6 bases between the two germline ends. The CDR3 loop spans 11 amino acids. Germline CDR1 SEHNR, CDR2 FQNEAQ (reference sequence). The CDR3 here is CASSFEYEAFF. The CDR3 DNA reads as TGTGCCAGCAGCTTTGAGTATGAAGCTTTCTTT.

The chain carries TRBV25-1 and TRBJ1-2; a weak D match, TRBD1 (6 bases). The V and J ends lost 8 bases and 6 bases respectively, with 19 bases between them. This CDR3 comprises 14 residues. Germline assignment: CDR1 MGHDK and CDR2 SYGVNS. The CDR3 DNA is TGTGCCAGCTCCGTGGCCGGACAGAAGAATGGCTACACCTTC. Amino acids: CASSVAGQKNGYTF.

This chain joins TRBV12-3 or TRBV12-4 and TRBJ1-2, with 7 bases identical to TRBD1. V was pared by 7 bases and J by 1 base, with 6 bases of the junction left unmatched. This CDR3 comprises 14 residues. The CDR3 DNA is TGTGCCAGCACTCCGACAGGGATTAACTATGGCTACACCTTC. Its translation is CASTPTGINYGYTF.

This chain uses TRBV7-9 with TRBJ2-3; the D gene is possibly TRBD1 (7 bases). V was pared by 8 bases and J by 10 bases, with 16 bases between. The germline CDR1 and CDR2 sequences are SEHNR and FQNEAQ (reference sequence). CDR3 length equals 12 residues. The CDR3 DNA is TGTGCCAGCGCACCGCGGGACAGCGCGCAGTATTTT. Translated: CASAPRDSAQYF. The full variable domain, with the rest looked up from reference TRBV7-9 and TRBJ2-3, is DTGVSQNPRHKITKRGQNVTFRCDPISEHNRLYWYRQTLGQGPEFLTYFQNEAQLEKSRLLSDRFSAERPKGSFSTLEIQRTEQGDSAMYLCASAPRDSAQYFGPGTRLTVL.

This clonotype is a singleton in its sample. The CDR3: CAISEPGASYNSPLHF. In DNA, the CDR3 is TGTGCCATCAGTGAGCCCGGGGCTTCCTATAATTCACCCCTCCACTTT. V and J are TRBV10-3 and TRBJ1-6, with D possibly being TRBD1 (5 bases). Germline V gene lookup returns CDR1 ENHRY and CDR2 SYGVKD. V lost 2 bases, J lost 1 base, and 9 bases lay in between. The CDR3 length is 16 residues.

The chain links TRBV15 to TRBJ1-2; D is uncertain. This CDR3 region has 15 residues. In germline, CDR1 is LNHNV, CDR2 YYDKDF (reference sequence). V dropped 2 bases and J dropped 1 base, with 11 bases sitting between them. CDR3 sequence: CATSRWGQINYGYTF. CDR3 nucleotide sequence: TGTGCCACCAGCAGATGGGGTCAGATTAACTATGGCTACACCTTC.

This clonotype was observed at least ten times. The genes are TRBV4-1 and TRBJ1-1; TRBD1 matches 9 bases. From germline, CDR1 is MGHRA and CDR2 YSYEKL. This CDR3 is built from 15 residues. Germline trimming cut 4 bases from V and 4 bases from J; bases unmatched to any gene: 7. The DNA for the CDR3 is TGCGCCAGCAGCCTAAGAGGACAGGGGAGCACTGAAGCTTTCTTT. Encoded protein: CASSLRGQGSTEAFF.

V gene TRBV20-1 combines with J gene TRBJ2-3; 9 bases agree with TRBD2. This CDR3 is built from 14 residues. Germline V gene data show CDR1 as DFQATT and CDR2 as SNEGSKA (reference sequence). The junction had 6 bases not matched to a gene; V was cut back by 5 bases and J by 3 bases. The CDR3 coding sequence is TGCAGTGCTCCTATCAGCGGGAGGACAGATACGCAGTATTTT. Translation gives CSAPISGRTDTQYF.

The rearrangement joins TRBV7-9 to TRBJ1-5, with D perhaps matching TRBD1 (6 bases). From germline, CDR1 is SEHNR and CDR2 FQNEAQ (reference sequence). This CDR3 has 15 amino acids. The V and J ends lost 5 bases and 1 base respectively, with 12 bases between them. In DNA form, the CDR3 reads TGTGCCAGCAGCCCCGAGGGGGGAAGCAATCAGCCCCAGCATTTT. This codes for CASSPEGGSNQPQHF.

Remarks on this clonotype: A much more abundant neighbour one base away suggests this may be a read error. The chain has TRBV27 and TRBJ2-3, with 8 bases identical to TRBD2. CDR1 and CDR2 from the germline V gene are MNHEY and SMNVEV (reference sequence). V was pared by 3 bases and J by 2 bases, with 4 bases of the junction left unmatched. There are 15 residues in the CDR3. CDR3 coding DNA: TGTGCCAGCAGTTTGTCGGGGGGGACCACAGATACGCAGTATTTT. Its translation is CASSLSGGTTDTQYF.

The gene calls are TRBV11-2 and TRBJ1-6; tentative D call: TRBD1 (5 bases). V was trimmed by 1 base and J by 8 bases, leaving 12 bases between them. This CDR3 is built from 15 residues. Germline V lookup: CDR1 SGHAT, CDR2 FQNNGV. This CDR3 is CASSLVAGFDSPLHF. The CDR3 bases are TGTGCCAGCAGCTTAGTGGCAGGGTTCGATTCACCCCTCCACTTT.

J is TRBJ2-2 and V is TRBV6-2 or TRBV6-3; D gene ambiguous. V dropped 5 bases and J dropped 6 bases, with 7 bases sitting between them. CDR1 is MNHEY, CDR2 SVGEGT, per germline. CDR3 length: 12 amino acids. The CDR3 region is CASSKLAGELFF. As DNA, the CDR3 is TGTGCCAGCAGTAAACTGGCCGGGGAGCTGTTTTTT.

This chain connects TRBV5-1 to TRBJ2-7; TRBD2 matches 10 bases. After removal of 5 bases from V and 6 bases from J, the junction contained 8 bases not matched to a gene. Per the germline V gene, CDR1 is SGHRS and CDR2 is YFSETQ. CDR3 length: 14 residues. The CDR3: CASRIAGGTSEQYF. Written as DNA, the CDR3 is TGCGCCAGCAGAATAGCGGGAGGAACGAGCGAGCAGTACTTC.

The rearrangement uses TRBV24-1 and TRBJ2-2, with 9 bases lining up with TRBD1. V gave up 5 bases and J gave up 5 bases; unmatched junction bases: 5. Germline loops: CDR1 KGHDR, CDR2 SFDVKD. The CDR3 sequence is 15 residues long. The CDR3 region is CATSGGDRVTGELFF. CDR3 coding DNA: TGTGCCACCAGTGGTGGGGACAGGGTAACCGGGGAGCTGTTTTTT.

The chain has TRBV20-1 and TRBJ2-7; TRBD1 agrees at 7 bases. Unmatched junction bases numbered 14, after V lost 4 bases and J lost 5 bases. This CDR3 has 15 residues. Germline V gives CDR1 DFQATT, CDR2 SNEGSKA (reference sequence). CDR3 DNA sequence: TGCAGTGCTATCCGCGCCGAGACAGGGAGTCACGAGCAGTACTTC. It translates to CSAIRAETGSHEQYF.

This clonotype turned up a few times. The CDR3, as DNA: TGTGCCAGCGACCCGGACAGGATTGGTTCACCCCTCCACTTT. It translates to CASDPDRIGSPLHF. The V and J genes are TRBV25-1 and TRBJ1-6; 7 nucleotides align to TRBD1. Germline V CDR1 and CDR2: MGHDK, SYGVNS. Unmatched junction bases numbered 10, after V lost 8 bases and J lost 9 bases. The CDR3 consists of 14 residues.

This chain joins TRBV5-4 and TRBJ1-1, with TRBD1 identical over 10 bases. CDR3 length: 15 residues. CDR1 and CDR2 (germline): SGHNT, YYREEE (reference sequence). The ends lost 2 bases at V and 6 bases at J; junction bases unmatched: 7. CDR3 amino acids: CASSFGGGTGAEAFF. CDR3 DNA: TGTGCCAGCAGCTTCGGGGGCGGGACAGGGGCTGAAGCTTTCTTT.

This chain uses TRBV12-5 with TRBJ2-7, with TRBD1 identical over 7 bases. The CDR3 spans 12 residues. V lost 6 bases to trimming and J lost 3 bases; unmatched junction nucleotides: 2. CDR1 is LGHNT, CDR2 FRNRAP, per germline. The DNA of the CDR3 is TGTGCTAGTGGAGACAGGGTCTACGAGCAGTACTTC. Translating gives CASGDRVYEQYF.

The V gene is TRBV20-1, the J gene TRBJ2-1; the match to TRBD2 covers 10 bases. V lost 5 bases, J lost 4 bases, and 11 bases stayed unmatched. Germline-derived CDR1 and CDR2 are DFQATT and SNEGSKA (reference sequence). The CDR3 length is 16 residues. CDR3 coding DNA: TGCAGTGCTGCGACCTCTCTAGCGGGGGTTTACAATGAGCAGTTCTTC. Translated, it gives CSAATSLAGVYNEQFF.

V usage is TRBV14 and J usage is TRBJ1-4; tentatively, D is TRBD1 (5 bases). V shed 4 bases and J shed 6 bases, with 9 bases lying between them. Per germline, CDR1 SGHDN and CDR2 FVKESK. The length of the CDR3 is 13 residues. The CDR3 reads CASSRDGYEKLFF. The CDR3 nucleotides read TGTGCCAGCAGCCGGGACGGTTATGAAAAACTGTTTTTT.

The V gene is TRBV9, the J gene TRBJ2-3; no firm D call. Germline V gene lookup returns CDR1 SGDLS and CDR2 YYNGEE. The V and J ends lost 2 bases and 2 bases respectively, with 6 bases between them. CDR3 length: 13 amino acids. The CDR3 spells CASSVWDTDTQYF. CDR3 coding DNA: TGTGCCAGCAGCGTCTGGGACACAGATACGCAGTATTTT.